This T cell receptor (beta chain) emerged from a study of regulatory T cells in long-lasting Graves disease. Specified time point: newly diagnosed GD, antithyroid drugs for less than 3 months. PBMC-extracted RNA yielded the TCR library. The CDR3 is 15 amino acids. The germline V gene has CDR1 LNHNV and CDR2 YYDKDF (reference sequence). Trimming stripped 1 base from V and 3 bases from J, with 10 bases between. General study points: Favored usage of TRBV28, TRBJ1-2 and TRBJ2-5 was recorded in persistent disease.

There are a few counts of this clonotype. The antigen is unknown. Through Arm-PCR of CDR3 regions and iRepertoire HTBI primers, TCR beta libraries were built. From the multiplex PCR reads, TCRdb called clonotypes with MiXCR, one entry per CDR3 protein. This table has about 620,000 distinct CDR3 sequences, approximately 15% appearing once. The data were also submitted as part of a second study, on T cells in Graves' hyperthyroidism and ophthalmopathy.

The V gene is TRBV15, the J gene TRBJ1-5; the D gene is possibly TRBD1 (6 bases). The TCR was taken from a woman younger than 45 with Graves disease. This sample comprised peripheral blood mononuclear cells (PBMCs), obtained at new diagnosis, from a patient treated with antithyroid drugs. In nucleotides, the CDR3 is TGTGCCACCAGCAGAGGGCAGGGGAACAATCAGCCCCAGCATTTT. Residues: CATSRGQGNNQPQHF.